Listed below are T cell receptor beta chains from one sample, sequenced in a study of T-cell memory formation after mild COVID-19. In TCRdb, the 5' RACE reads were re-called with MiXCR into one record per CDR3 protein. The sample includes 250,000 to 300,000 distinct CDR3 sequences, around 15% of them seen just once. The sample was PBMCs or a T cell subset sorted from them (not recorded which). Receptors originate from a man younger than 30 who had mild COVID-19 (a few samples of this study predate the infection). Cell type and time point are not known. Each CDR3 is given with its conserved first and last residue.

CDR3aa	j_gene	v_gene
CAGGRAPLGNTIYF	TRBJ1-3	TRBV12-3/TRBV12-4
CASSLLAGGQDTQYF	TRBJ2-3	TRBV7-9
CASSSDRNEQFF	TRBJ2-1	TRBV5-1
CASSQGDRAAGETQYF	TRBJ2-5	TRBV14
CSVDPGENTGELFF	TRBJ2-2	TRBV29-1
CASILVIRTDTQYF	TRBJ2-3	TRBV7-2
CASSPPQGNIQYF	TRBJ2-4	TRBV18
CASTRGPHGQTQYF	TRBJ2-5	TRBV7-9
CASSVQSSGANVLTF	TRBJ2-6	TRBV9
CATSRVGGSGGREETQYF	TRBJ2-5	TRBV15
CASSHHRGEYGYTF	TRBJ1-2	TRBV12-3/TRBV12-4
CASSRTGTGGSYTF	TRBJ1-2	TRBV7-2
CASTKGGVNTGELFF	TRBJ2-2	TRBV9
CASSPGRESGTQYF	TRBJ2-3	TRBV7-9
CASSLEGQGADTQYF	TRBJ2-3	TRBV5-1
CASSFRWEGEYGYTF	TRBJ1-2	TRBV12-3/TRBV12-4
CASSLWTGAHTEAFF	TRBJ1-1	TRBV7-8
CASSPADEITDTQYF	TRBJ2-3	TRBV7-6
CASSLAQGYYEQYF	TRBJ2-7	TRBV27
CSGTTDTQETQYF	TRBJ2-5	TRBV29-1
CASSWGMGPGNEQFF	TRBJ2-1	TRBV27
CASSFRDRGLQETQYF	TRBJ2-5	TRBV7-9
CASSLAPGQGTDTQYF	TRBJ2-3	TRBV7-9
CSATSAGDTQYF	TRBJ2-3	TRBV20-1
CASSRRESGGELFF	TRBJ2-2	TRBV3-1
CASSVTGGKTQYF	TRBJ2-5	TRBV7-9
CASSFSAGGISSYNEQFF	TRBJ2-1	TRBV12-3/TRBV12-4
CASSLRGGHYNEQFF	TRBJ2-1	TRBV7-8
CASRAGGTDTQYF	TRBJ2-3	TRBV12-3/TRBV12-4
CASSKPGQGTYGYTF	TRBJ1-2	TRBV5-1
CASKRGMNTEAFF	TRBJ1-1	TRBV19
CASSQGLADHYEQYF	TRBJ2-7	TRBV3-1
CASSKGDGSFEETQYF	TRBJ2-5	TRBV5-1
CASSTGTGTVKSNGYTF	TRBJ1-2	TRBV5-1
CASRSAAYRGGYTF	TRBJ1-2	TRBV28
CASSYSGGTNEKLFF	TRBJ1-4	TRBV6-5
CAITGGNYGYTF	TRBJ1-2	TRBV10-3
CASSSDPGQGQETQYF	TRBJ2-5	TRBV7-9
CASSEEGLADYGYTF	TRBJ1-2	TRBV6-1
CASSRRTGNTGELFF	TRBJ2-2	TRBV5-1
CSVEVLAVQETQYF	TRBJ2-5	TRBV29-1
CASSQDFHQPTNEKLFF	TRBJ1-4	TRBV4-3
CASSLARNQPQHF	TRBJ1-5	TRBV12-3/TRBV12-4
CASSPHHKSRGLDEQYF	TRBJ2-7	TRBV7-6
CAWSVFWGRETQYF	TRBJ2-5	TRBV30
CASSLGGGTVGYGYTF	TRBJ1-2	TRBV5-1
CATIQGRPYNEQFF	TRBJ2-1	TRBV6-2/TRBV6-3
CAISGLGSGELFF	TRBJ2-2	TRBV10-3
CASEQGYNEQFF	TRBJ2-1	TRBV11-1
CASRWDRRAGNTIYF	TRBJ1-3	TRBV7-2
CSARGGFYEQYF	TRBJ2-7	TRBV20-1
CASSLAGDITNYGYTF	TRBJ1-2	TRBV28
CASSYMPSGRSYTF	TRBJ1-2	TRBV5-1
CASSPGQPQETQYF	TRBJ2-5	TRBV5-1
CASSLPSGELFF	TRBJ2-2	TRBV7-2